Following are 28 T cell receptor beta chains from one sample sequenced in a study of CD8 T cells in ankylosing spondylitis. One entry per CDR3 protein results from TCRdb running MiXCR on the 5' RACE reads. The sample shows 150,000 to 200,000 distinct CDR3 sequences, roughly 13% of them seen only once. The sequenced sample consisted of blood, either unsorted or a sorted T cell fraction (not recorded which). These receptors originate from a female donor with ankylosing spondylitis or in good health (not recorded which).

This chain uses TRBV7-3 with TRBJ2-1, with 8 bases fitting TRBD2. The germline V gene encodes CDR1 SGHTA and CDR2 FQGTGA. The CDR3 length is 13 residues. V was clipped by 2 bases and J by 9 bases; unmatched bases: 3. The chain's CDR3 is CASSLEAGAEQFF. The CDR3 nucleotides are TGTGCCAGCAGCTTAGAAGCGGGAGCTGAGCAGTTCTTC.

This clonotype was counted many times. The J gene is TRBJ2-1, the V gene TRBV24-1; TRBD2 aligns across 12 bases. After removal of 3 bases from V and 8 bases from J, the junction contained 7 bases not matched to a gene. The CDR3 has 16 amino acids. Germline CDR1 KGHDR, CDR2 SFDVKD. CDR3 residues: CATSDASGRASDEQFF. CDR3 bases: TGTGCCACCAGTGATGCTAGCGGGAGGGCCTCGGATGAGCAGTTCTTC.

This clonotype was counted at least ten times. This rearrangement joins TRBV6-4 to TRBJ1-2; D is unclear. This CDR3 comprises 15 residues. Trimming pared 2 bases from V and 8 bases from J, leaving 18 bases between. Germline assignment: CDR1 MRHNA and CDR2 SNTAGT. This CDR3 reads CASSDTSEALRGYTF. The CDR3 bases are TGTGCCAGCAGTGACACTTCAGAGGCGCTGCGGGGCTACACCTTC.

This clonotype appeared a few times. The CDR3 protein is CSAARLAGSYNEQFF. The CDR3 nucleotides are TGCAGTGCCGCGAGACTAGCGGGATCCTACAATGAGCAGTTCTTC. J is TRBJ2-1 and V is TRBV20-1; 11 nucleotides align to TRBD2. The CDR3 totals 15 residues. Germline V CDR1 and CDR2: DFQATT, SNEGSKA (reference sequence). The V and J ends lost 6 bases and 1 base, in that order; junction bases with no gene match: 5.

This clonotype was found many times. The chain carries TRBV6-5 and TRBJ1-2; no firm D call. Germline assignment: CDR1 MNHEY and CDR2 SVGAGI. The CDR3 is made up of 14 amino acids. With 0 bases removed from V and 4 bases from J, the gap between germline ends came to 9 bases. As DNA, the CDR3 is TGTGCCAGCAGTTACTCTGGCACCCTCTATGGCTACACCTTC. Amino acid sequence: CASSYSGTLYGYTF.

On this clonotype itself: A read error may explain this, as a much larger clone is one base away. The rearrangement links TRBV12-3 or TRBV12-4 to TRBJ2-1; D is uncertain. This CDR3 region has 12 residues. The CDR3 protein is CAGSLLAHEQFF. The CDR3 nucleotides are TGTGCCGGCAGTTTGTTGGCCCATGAGCAGTTCTTC.

About this clonotype itself: A much larger clone differs from this one at a single base, so this may be a read error. The chain recombines TRBV6-2 or TRBV6-3 with TRBJ2-7, with a possible D match to TRBD1 (5 bases). The V end was cut by 3 bases, the J end by 0 bases, with 9 bases between. Germline lookup yields CDR1 MNHEY and CDR2 SVGEGT. This CDR3 is built from 14 residues. This CDR3 reads CASSYYDSSYEQYF. Here the CDR3 DNA reads TGTGCCAGCAGTTATTACGACAGCTCCTACGAGCAGTACTTC.

A note on this clonotype: This may be a read error, as it is one base from a much larger clone. Since the CDR3 does not end with the conserved phenylalanine or tryptophan, this likely comes from a read error. The V call is TRBV5-1, the J call TRBJ2-5; TRBD2 matches 7 bases. This CDR3 spans 14 amino acids. V shed 4 bases, J shed 2 bases, and the junction held 5 bases outside the gene matches. CDR1 is SGHRS, CDR2 YFSETQ, per germline. In DNA, the CDR3 is TGCGCCAGCAGCCTTACTAGCGTACAAGAGACCCAGTACTTA. Encoded protein: CASSLTSVQETQYL.

This clonotype came up a few times. The V call is TRBV5-1, the J call TRBJ2-5; possibly TRBD1 for D (6 bases). CDR1 is SGHRS and CDR2 is YFSETQ in the germline V gene. Trimming left V 5 bases short and J 4 bases short, with 9 bases between. This CDR3 region has 12 residues. The CDR3 here is CASRLQGETQYF. The CDR3 bases are TGCGCCAGCAGGTTACAGGGAGAGACCCAGTACTTC.

This clonotype was observed a few times. The J gene is TRBJ2-3, the V gene TRBV7-2, with TRBD1 matching over 8 bases. Germline V gene lookup returns CDR1 SGHTA and CDR2 FQGNSA. J was trimmed by 7 bases and V by 7 bases; bases with no gene match: 10. The CDR3 has 14 residues. The DNA for the CDR3 is TGTGCCAGCAACGAGGACAGGGCACGAAATACGCAGTATTTT. This gives the protein CASNEDRARNTQYF.

This clonotype was seen at least ten times. V is TRBV28 and J is TRBJ2-3; 11 bases match TRBD2. The CDR3 runs 15 residues. Germline lookup yields CDR1 MDHEN and CDR2 SYDVKM. The V gene end was trimmed by 4 bases and the J gene end by 5 bases; junction bases not matched to a gene: 5. The CDR3 nucleotides are TGTGCCAGCAGTTCCCCTAGCGGGAGGATAGATACGCAGTATTTT. The encoded protein is CASSSPSGRIDTQYF.

The gene calls are TRBV9 and TRBJ1-5, with 7 bases aligning to TRBD1. Germline values: CDR1 SGDLS, CDR2 YYNGEE. The V gene end was trimmed by 1 base and the J gene end by 8 bases; junction bases not matched to a gene: 9. There are 15 residues in the CDR3. As DNA, the CDR3 is TGTGCCAGCAGCGTAACTGGGACAGCTGTAGAGCCCCAGCATTTT. It is translated as CASSVTGTAVEPQHF.

In the case of this clonotype: A much more abundant neighbour one base away suggests this may be a read error. V and J are TRBV29-1 and TRBJ2-7; 7 bases match TRBD2. The CDR3 runs 11 residues. Germline values: CDR1 SQVTM, CDR2 ANQGSEA. With 8 bases clipped from V and 6 bases from J, the junction kept 7 bases outside the gene matches. In nucleotides, the CDR3 is TGCAGCTGTCTTGGCGGGAGCGAGCAGTACTTC. Protein sequence: CSCLGGSEQYF.

There are many counts of this clonotype. The chain is built from TRBV12-5 and TRBJ1-5, with D perhaps TRBD1 (5 bases). Germline-derived CDR1 and CDR2 are LGHNT and FRNRAP. CDR3 length: 17 amino acids. Trimming cost V 1 base and J 3 bases, with 16 bases left between them. This chain's CDR3 is CASGLAGHGQNNQPQHF. CDR3 DNA sequence: TGTGCTAGTGGTTTGGCAGGGCATGGGCAAAACAATCAGCCCCAGCATTTT.

This rearrangement joins TRBV27 to TRBJ2-7, with 7 bases lining up with TRBD2. Trimming took 5 bases from V and 5 from J; bases not matched to a gene: 3. Germline V gives CDR1 MNHEY, CDR2 SMNVEV (reference sequence). The CDR3 length is 12 residues. The CDR3 DNA follows: TGTGCCAGCAGTGGGGGAGGGAACGAGCAGTACTTC. It encodes CASSGGGNEQYF.

Comments on this clonotype: This could be a read error, since a much larger clone is one nucleotide away. Here the CDR3 omits its conserved ending phenylalanine or tryptophan, so a read error is the likely source. This chain connects TRBV2 to TRBJ2-1; 7 bases match TRBD1. CDR1 is SNHLY, CDR2 FYNNEI, per germline. The CDR3 extends over 12 amino acids. Trimming cost V 7 bases and J 5 bases; bases outside gene matches: 2. The CDR3 DNA follows: TGTGCCAGCAACAGGGGAGACAATGAGCAGTTCATC. It is translated as CASNRGDNEQFI.

This clonotype was picked up a small number of times. The chain joins TRBV21-1 to TRBJ2-2. TRBV21-1 counts as a pseudogene. The CDR3 sequence is 16 residues long. CDR3 amino acids: CASSKALGRNTGELFF. The DNA of the CDR3 is TGTGCCAGCAGCAAAGCGCTCGGAAGGAACACCGGGGAGCTGTTTTTT.

The chain uses TRBV20-1 and TRBJ2-1; maybe TRBD2 (6 bases). Germline V gives CDR1 DFQATT, CDR2 SNEGSKA (reference sequence). The CDR3 is 15 residues long. Trimming cost V 2 bases and J 3 bases, with 14 bases left between them. The CDR3 bases are TGCAGTGCTAGAAAACTCGGGACTTTCTACAATGAGCAGTTCTTC. This translates into CSARKLGTFYNEQFF.

V and J are TRBV5-1 and TRBJ2-7; TRBD1 matches at 7 bases. J gave up 1 base and V 5 bases, and 9 bases lay outside the gene matches. The CDR3 has 15 amino acids. Germline V gene data show CDR1 as SGHRS and CDR2 as YFSETQ. CDR3 DNA: TGCGCCAGCAGTTTTCAGGGGGTGAATTCCTACGAGCAGTACTTC. This encodes CASSFQGVNSYEQYF. Looking up the rest from reference TRBV5-1 and TRBJ2-7 gives the full variable domain: KAGVTQTPRYLIKTRGQQVTLSCSPISGHRSVSWYQQTPGQGLQFLFEYFSETQRNKGNFPGRFSGRQFSNSRSEMNVSTLELGDSALYLCASSFQGVNSYEQYFGPGTRLTVT.

The table lists this clonotype with a few counts. The J gene is TRBJ2-7, the V gene TRBV5-1; the match to TRBD2 covers 9 bases. J lost 5 bases, V lost 2 bases, and 11 bases had no gene match. The germline V gene has CDR1 SGHRS and CDR2 YFSETQ. This CDR3 contains 16 residues. In nucleotides, the CDR3 is TGCGCCAGCAGCTTTCGGAAGGCGGGAGGGCCAGACGAGCAGTACTTC. Protein product: CASSFRKAGGPDEQYF.

J is TRBJ1-1 and V is TRBV12-3 or TRBV12-4; TRBD1 matches at 10 bases. CDR3 length: 15 residues. V dropped 8 bases and J dropped 4; count of bases not matched to a gene: 10. DNA of the CDR3: TGTGCCAGCGTCCGGGTGGGGACAGGGGCCACTGAAGCTTTCTTT. The encoded protein is CASVRVGTGATEAFF.

The chain has TRBV20-1 and TRBJ2-1, with TRBD2 matching over 10 bases. The CDR3 spans 21 residues. Germline assignment: CDR1 DFQATT and CDR2 SNEGSKA (reference sequence). J lost 0 bases, V lost 5 bases, and 22 bases had no gene match. The DNA of the CDR3 is TGCAGTGCTCCAGGTTCCTGGACAGGGAGCGGGAGGGCCGACTCCTACAATGAGCAGTTCTTC. Its translation is CSAPGSWTGSGRADSYNEQFF.

J is TRBJ1-5 and V is TRBV19, with D maybe TRBD1 (5 bases). The CDR3 covers 13 residues. Trimming removed 5 bases at V and 7 bases at J, with 12 bases between. The germline V gene encodes CDR1 LNHDA and CDR2 SQIVND (reference sequence). This CDR3 reads CASSSGGEQPQHF. The CDR3 region has the DNA TGTGCCAGTAGTTCTGGGGGGGAACAGCCCCAGCATTTT.

This clonotype was recorded at least ten times. CDR3 residues: CASSFDYWDYNEQFF. The CDR3 DNA sequence: TGTGCCAGCAGCTTCGACTATTGGGACTACAATGAGCAGTTCTTC. The rearrangement joins TRBV7-9 to TRBJ2-1; perhaps TRBD2 as D (5 bases). Germline V lookup: CDR1 SEHNR, CDR2 FQNEAQ (reference sequence). Trimming left V 3 bases short and J 3 bases short, with 12 bases between. The CDR3 has 15 amino acids.

This clonotype has only a few counts. This sequence joins TRBV9 and TRBJ1-5, with D possibly matching TRBD1 (6 bases). The CDR3 runs 14 residues. Germline assignment: CDR1 SGDLS and CDR2 YYNGEE. The V gene lost 5 bases and the J gene lost 7 bases, with 16 bases spanning the gap. In nucleotides, the CDR3 is TGTGCCAGCAGTGGGGGGACACCGGGACAGCCCCAGCATTTT. Translating gives CASSGGTPGQPQHF.

This clonotype has a single count. The chain uses TRBV6-1 and TRBJ1-5; perhaps TRBD1 as D (5 bases). Trimming stripped 0 bases from V and 6 bases from J, with 12 bases between. This CDR3 spans 15 amino acids. CDR1 MNHNS and CDR2 SASEGT come from the germline V gene. The CDR3 protein is CASSEAGGAGQPQHF. The CDR3 DNA reads TGTGCCAGCAGTGAAGCGGGCGGGGCCGGTCAGCCCCAGCATTTT.

This clonotype was counted many times. The J gene is TRBJ1-5, the V gene TRBV12-3 or TRBV12-4, with no clear D. The ends were cut back, 3 bases at V and 6 bases at J, with 6 bases in the middle. CDR3 length: 12 residues. CDR3 nucleotide sequence: TGTGCCAGCAGTTTTAATTTTCAGCCCCAGCATTTT. Protein product: CASSFNFQPQHF.

About this clonotype itself: This may come from a read error, since a much larger clone is one base off. This rearrangement joins TRBV7-1 to TRBJ1-5; D uncertain. TRBV7-1 is recorded as an ORF, its role being uncertain. V was pared by 1 base and J by 2 bases, with 9 bases between. CDR3 length: 15 residues. CDR3 sequence: CASSSGPLGNQPQHF. CDR3 nucleotide sequence: TGTGCCAGCAGCTCAGGGCCCCTGGGCAATCAGCCCCAGCATTTT.